This T cell receptor (beta chain) was identified in a study of PD-1 blockade in classical Hodgkin lymphoma (dated by TCRdb to the early 2020s). Regarding the research as a whole: Nivolumab dosing was 3 mg/kg intravenously every 2 weeks, continuing until either disease progression or unacceptable toxicity. The study used TCR beta sequencing and CyTOF to define a peripheral blood immune signature of response to PD-1 blockade in classical Hodgkin lymphoma.

Genomic DNA was extracted with the Qiagen DNeasy kit from unsorted PBMCs and from negatively selected CD4+ and CD8+ fractions. Using primers that anneal to V and J segments, immunoSEQ multiplex PCR amplified the TCR beta CDR3 regions. A synthetic immune receptor repertoire was used to minimize amplification bias, and any residual bias was removed computationally once sequencing was done. In the paper's pipeline: Repertoire diversity was quantified as the Shannon entropy index using custom Python scripts. The unsorted, CD4+ and CD8+ repertoires were each analyzed separately, with the exception of combined analyses, where CD4+ and CD8+ sequences were merged in silico. A clone counted as expanded when the clone's frequency after treatment rose at least 2-fold relative to C1D1, and clones undetected at baseline were given a pseudocount of 0.5. Singleton clones were defined as clones with 0 or 1 copy at C1D1, and non-singleton clones were defined as clones with 2 or more copies. By matching protein sequences in sorted samples from the same patient, clones expanded in unsorted samples were annotated as CD4+, CD8+ or unknown. Diversity changes from C1D1 to C4D1 were tested in paired samples using Wilcoxon tests. TCRdb stores this immuneACCESS table with in-frame sequences only. Part of the clones is absent; in the studies checked, under half of the shortfall reflects unresolved V genes, and no reason is known for the rest. The DNA gave D and trimming, while V, J and clone size come from that table. The sample profile shows over 85,000 clones; roughly 80% of them were found once. The ten largest clones take up around 17% of the sample.

What the work shows at the level of the full study, not this receptor alone: The study was limited to a single clinical trial cohort, and causes of repertoire differences, possibly disease activity or prior therapy, remained undefined. Baseline TCR diversity was reported as lower in newly diagnosed patients than in healthy donors, and lower still in relapsed/refractory patients. Diversity was lower in patients who began nivolumab less than 1 year after ASCT, so these patients were left out of later analyses to avoid confounding by immune reconstitution. A significant rise by C4D1 was seen in CD4+ but not CD8+ TCR diversity (p=0.0027 vs p=0.16), with the rise being most apparent in complete responders (p=0.02). Trial patients with a complete response had baseline diversity similar to that of newly diagnosed patients, while partial responders and progressors had significantly lower diversity.

This clone was detected a few times. Its antigen is unknown. No base-level quality is on record; no much larger clone is a single base apart. The time point label for this specimen denotes: cycle 2 day 1 (C2D1) of nivolumab. All trial patients had relapsed after autologous stem cell transplantation, with cohorts A, B and C differing in prior brentuximab vedotin exposure. The trial cohort included 55 to 65 patients with relapsed/refractory classical Hodgkin lymphoma, and each patient had a best overall response of complete response, partial response or progressive disease. In the multi-cohort phase II CheckMate 205 trial, trial patients received single-agent nivolumab. An independent review committee assessed best overall response by applying the 2007 International Working Group response criteria. Trial PBMCs were collected just before the start of nivolumab (C1D1) and during therapy at cycle 2 day 1 and cycle 4 day 1. Peripheral blood was collected in 8 mL Vacutainer Cell Preparation Tubes, from which PBMCs were isolated by centrifugation and then cryopreserved.

Here the sequenced sample was peripheral blood mononuclear cells (PBMCs), taken before the second cycle of nivolumab. This clonotype originated in a human donor with classical Hodgkin lymphoma.

The CDR3 here reads CASSLVAGGALRSYNEQFF. The nucleotides are TGCGCCAGCAGCTTGGTCGCCGGCGGGGCCCTACGCTCCTACAATGAGCAGTTCTTC. This chain is built from TRBV5-1 and TRBJ2-1; TRBD2 is perhaps the D gene, given 6 matching bases. Inclusive of the bounding cysteine and phenylalanine, the CDR3 is 19 residues long. The kept DNA is CDR3 alone, 57 bases in frame from the first base. CDR1 and CDR2 are drawn from the germline V gene: SGHRS, YFSETQ. V is pared back by 0 bases and J by 0 bases, with 19 bases lying between the germline termini.